Below are 28 T cell receptor beta chains sequenced from a single sample in a study of lymphopenia after photon versus proton radiotherapy. Assay: immunoSEQ multiplex PCR; the TCRdb copy retains only in-frame clones and omits some. The profile shows 70,000 or so clones, roughly 91% of them singletons. The starting material was peripheral blood, obtained from a patient treated with photon-based radiotherapy. The source is a woman in her sixties or seventies with pancreatic cancer.

J is TRBJ1-2 and V is TRBV5-1, with TRBD1 as a possible D gene (6 bases). CDR3 length equals 14 residues. The V end lost 0 bases, the J end lost 5 bases, and 11 bases lay between the germline ends. The germline CDR1 and CDR2 sequences are SGHRS and YFSETQ. The chain's CDR3 is CASSLVDSQYGYTF. DNA of the CDR3: TGCGCCAGCAGCTTGGTGGACAGCCAGTATGGCTACACCTTC.

This clone was seen a single time. The chain joins TRBV28 to TRBJ1-4, with D possibly being TRBD1 (6 bases). The V end was cut by 6 bases, the J end by 8 bases, with 13 bases between. The CDR3 has 13 residues. CDR1 and CDR2 from the germline V gene are MDHEN and SYDVKM. The CDR3 is CASSGGPEEKLFF. DNA of the CDR3: TGTGCCAGCAGCGGGGGCCCGGAAGAAAAACTGTTTTTT.

This clone was recorded once. The chain couples TRBV9 to TRBJ1-5; D may be TRBD1 (5 bases). CDR3 length: 14 amino acids. CDR1 is SGDLS, CDR2 YYNGEE, per germline. V lost 3 bases to trimming and J lost 0 bases, with 7 bases between them. Here the CDR3 DNA reads TGTGCCAGCAGCGGCGACAGTAGCAATCAGCCCCAGCATTTT. Protein: CASSGDSSNQPQHF.

The V and J genes are TRBV19 and TRBJ1-5; 7 positions agree with TRBD1. The CDR3 spans 15 residues. V shed 6 bases, J shed 7 bases, and the junction held 12 bases outside the gene matches. Germline V CDR1 and CDR2: LNHDA, SQIVND (reference sequence). CDR3 in amino acids: CASREPGGVGQPQHF. Here the CDR3 DNA reads TGTGCCAGTAGGGAACCAGGGGGTGTGGGACAGCCCCAGCATTTT.

V and J are TRBV13 and TRBJ2-2, with D unclear. V shed 4 bases and J shed 2 bases, with 8 bases lying between them. CDR3 length: 14 residues. Germline V gene data show CDR1 as PRHDT and CDR2 as FYEKMQ (reference sequence). CDR3 protein: CASSSYLNTGELFF. CDR3 coding DNA: TGTGCCAGCAGCTCCTACCTTAACACCGGGGAGCTGTTTTTT.

The J gene is TRBJ2-7, the V gene TRBV6-5; D perhaps matches TRBD1 (6 bases). The CDR3 has 15 residues. V lost 3 bases to trimming and J lost 2 bases, with 14 bases between them. Germline-derived CDR1 and CDR2 are MNHEY and SVGAGI. The CDR3 reads CASSYSRPGAYEQYF. DNA of the CDR3: TGTGCCAGCAGTTATTCAAGGCCAGGGGCCTACGAGCAGTACTTC.

In this sample, this clone turned up once. The chain recombines TRBV2 with TRBJ2-5, with D maybe TRBD2 (6 bases). In germline, CDR1 is SNHLY, CDR2 FYNNEI. The V end was cut by 8 bases, the J end by 1 base, with 11 bases between. The CDR3 contains 13 residues. The CDR3 spells CASGREIQETQYF. CDR3 DNA: TGTGCCAGCGGACGGGAGATCCAAGAGACCCAGTACTTC.

The rearrangement joins TRBV5-1 to TRBJ2-2, with 12 bases fitting TRBD2. After removal of 1 base from V and 6 bases from J, the junction contained 1 base not matched to a gene. The CDR3 runs to 15 residues. Per germline, CDR1 SGHRS and CDR2 YFSETQ. The CDR3 sequence is CASSLSSGRAGELFF. CDR3 nucleotides: TGCGCCAGCAGCTTGTCTAGCGGGAGGGCCGGGGAGCTGTTTTTT.

In its sample, this clone was seen once. The chain employs TRBV2 and TRBJ1-1; tentatively, D is TRBD1 (6 bases). The CDR3 is made up of 11 amino acids. Germline-derived CDR1 and CDR2 are SNHLY and FYNNEI. Trimming took off 5 bases at V and 8 bases at J, with 9 bases between the two ends. The CDR3 spells CASSTGTEAFF. CDR3 DNA: TGTGCCAGCAGTACCGGGACAGAAGCTTTCTTT.

The V gene is TRBV7-3, the J gene TRBJ1-5; D is uncertain. Trimming cost V 2 bases and J 7 bases, with 9 bases left between them. Germline CDR1 SGHTA, CDR2 FQGTGA. This CDR3 region has 13 residues. Here the CDR3 DNA reads TGTGCCAGCAGCTTAGATGGGAGGCAGCCCCAGCATTTT. Protein product: CASSLDGRQPQHF.

Comment on this clone: Other DNA variants within this sample encode the same CDR3. CDR3 amino acids: CASSFQETQYF. CDR3 in DNA: TGCGCCAGCAGCTTCCAAGAGACCCAGTACTTC. The V call is TRBV5-1, the J call TRBJ2-5; D is unresolved. This CDR3 has 11 amino acids. Trimming removed 2 bases at V and 1 base at J, with 0 bases between. CDR1 and CDR2 from the germline V gene are SGHRS and YFSETQ.

Notes on this clone: The same CDR3 is also encoded by other DNA sequences in this sample. The CDR3 DNA reads as TGTGCCTGGAGTGTCTCCAGGAACACCGGGGAGCTGTTTTTT. Its protein product is CAWSVSRNTGELFF. J is TRBJ2-2 and V is TRBV30; D unresolved. The CDR3 spans 14 residues. From germline, CDR1 is GTSNPN and CDR2 SVGIG (reference sequence). The V end was cut by 0 bases, the J end by 1 base, with 6 bases between.

The gene calls are TRBV18 and TRBJ2-2; D might be TRBD1 (6 bases). Deletions cut 4 bases from V and 8 bases from J, with 17 bases between. The CDR3 has 15 residues. Germline V gene lookup returns CDR1 KGHSH and CDR2 LQKENI. The CDR3 spells CASSRDRPSPGELFF. For the CDR3, the DNA is TGTGCCAGCTCACGAGACAGGCCCTCGCCGGGGGAGCTGTTTTTT.

This CDR3 reads CASSSDNFSPLHF. CDR3 nucleotides: TGTGCCAGCAGCTCGGACAATTTCTCCCCCCTCCACTTT. The chain couples TRBV7-9 to TRBJ1-6; tentative D call: TRBD1 (5 bases). CDR1 is SEHNR, CDR2 FQNEAQ, per germline (reference sequence). This CDR3 has 13 amino acids. V dropped 4 bases and J dropped 13 bases, with 14 bases sitting between them.

Here the CDR3 DNA reads TGCAGCGTTCTATCTCTCAACGAGCAGTACTTC. This sequence encodes CSVLSLNEQYF. V usage is TRBV29-1 and J usage is TRBJ2-7, with unresolved D. V lost 5 bases and J 5 bases, leaving 10 bases between the germline ends. The CDR3 covers 11 residues. CDR1 and CDR2 (germline): SQVTM, ANQGSEA.

J is TRBJ1-1 and V is TRBV9; TRBD1 matches at 12 bases. The J segment lost 1 base and the V segment lost 4 bases, leaving 5 bases of the junction unmatched. CDR3 size: 16 residues. CDR1 is SGDLS, CDR2 YYNGEE, per germline. For the CDR3, the DNA is TGTGCCAGCAGCCCACCGGGACAGGGGGCGAACACTGAAGCTTTCTTT. Translation gives CASSPPGQGANTEAFF.

The gene calls are TRBV4-2 and TRBJ1-5, with TRBD1 matching 7 bases. The length of the CDR3 is 17 residues. From germline, CDR1 is LGHNA and CDR2 YNFKEQ. V trimming: 0 bases; J trimming: 4 bases; junction bases outside the gene matches: 9. Written as DNA, the CDR3 is TGTGCCAGCAGCCAAGAATCAGGGGGAGGTCGTAATCAGCCCCAGCATTTT. It is translated as CASSQESGGGRNQPQHF.

V is TRBV6-5 and J is TRBJ2-1; 9 positions match TRBD2. V gave up 0 bases and J gave up 3 bases; unmatched junction bases: 3. This CDR3 contains 16 residues. From germline, CDR1 is MNHEY and CDR2 SVGAGI. CDR3 in DNA: TGTGCCAGCAGTTACTCGTTAGCGGGAGTCTACAATGAGCAGTTCTTC. Its protein product is CASSYSLAGVYNEQFF.

The V call is TRBV9, the J call TRBJ1-4; unclear D gene. Trimming stripped 2 bases from V and 6 bases from J, with 11 bases between. This CDR3 has 14 amino acids. CDR1 SGDLS and CDR2 YYNGEE come from the germline V gene. CDR3 residues: CASSVEPDDEKLFF. CDR3 coding DNA: TGTGCCAGCAGCGTCGAACCGGATGATGAAAAACTGTTTTTT. Looking up the rest from reference TRBV9 and TRBJ1-4 gives the full variable domain: DSGVTQTPKHLITATGQRVTLRCSPRSGDLSVYWYQQSLDQGLQFLIQYYNGEERAKGNILERFSAQQFPDLHSELNLSSLELGDSALYFCASSVEPDDEKLFFGSGTQLSVL.

V is TRBV2 and J is TRBJ1-2, with 7 nucleotides matching TRBD1. The V gene end was trimmed by 4 bases and the J gene end by 2 bases; junction bases not matched to a gene: 10. Germline CDR1 reads SNHLY; CDR2 reads FYNNEI. There are 16 residues in the CDR3. The chain's CDR3 is CASSANPAQGNYGYTF. The CDR3 DNA reads as TGTGCCAGCAGTGCCAATCCTGCACAGGGGAACTATGGCTACACCTTC.

This chain uses TRBV5-4 with TRBJ1-2; TRBD1 is a possible D gene (5 bases). Germline V gene data show CDR1 as SGHNT and CDR2 as YYREEE (reference sequence). This CDR3 comprises 15 residues. Trimming left V 4 bases short and J 10 bases short, with 23 bases between. In DNA form, the CDR3 reads TGTGCCAGCAGCCCTCAGGCGGATGGGGGGTATCACTACACCTTC. It is translated as CASSPQADGGYHYTF.

The gene calls are TRBV29-1 and TRBJ2-2, with 16 bases fitting TRBD2. V dropped 6 bases and J dropped 5; count of bases not matched to a gene: 9. CDR1 is SQVTM, CDR2 ANQGSEA, per germline. CDR3 length: 17 amino acids. CDR3 sequence (DNA): TGCAGCGTCGTACCGGGACTAGCGGGAGGGGGAACCGGGGAGCTGTTTTTT. It encodes CSVVPGLAGGGTGELFF.

The chain combines TRBV6-6 with TRBJ2-1; the match to TRBD2 covers 7 bases. The V gene's germline CDR1 is MNHNY and CDR2 SVGAGI (reference sequence). The CDR3 covers 14 residues. Trimming removed 0 bases from V and 8 bases from J; junction bases left unmatched: 4. CDR3 DNA sequence: TGTGCCAGCAGTTACTCGCGGGAGCCGGATGAGCAGTTCTTC. This translates into CASSYSREPDEQFF.

The chain couples TRBV7-2 to TRBJ2-7, with D unclear. Germline CDR1 SGHTA, CDR2 FQGNSA. The CDR3 has 13 residues. V lost 1 base, J lost 6 bases, and 10 bases lay in between. The CDR3 loop reads CASSLVFPREQYF. CDR3 nucleotides: TGTGCCAGCAGCTTAGTATTCCCACGCGAGCAGTACTTC.

The chain carries TRBV5-4 and TRBJ2-1; tentatively, D is TRBD2 (6 bases). CDR3 length: 17 residues. Germline loops: CDR1 SGHNT, CDR2 YYREEE (reference sequence). Trimming stripped 6 bases from V and 3 bases from J, with 22 bases between. The chain's CDR3 is CASTPGGPSGNYNEQFF. The CDR3 DNA sequence: TGTGCCAGCACCCCCGGGGGACCCAGCGGAAACTACAATGAGCAGTTCTTC. The variable domain in full, completed from reference TRBV5-4 and TRBJ2-1, reads ETGVTQSPTHLIKTRGQQVTLRCSSQSGHNTVSWYQQALGQGPQFIFQYYREEENGRGNFPPRFSGLQFPNYSSELNVNALELDDSALYLCASTPGGPSGNYNEQFFGPGTRLTVL.

V and J are TRBV20-1 and TRBJ2-1; D not certain. V gave up 3 bases and J gave up 8 bases, with 8 bases separating them. The CDR3 has 11 residues. The V gene's germline CDR1 is DFQATT and CDR2 SNEGSKA (reference sequence). This chain's CDR3 is CSASIRDEQFF. CDR3 DNA sequence: TGCAGTGCTAGTATACGCGATGAGCAGTTCTTC.

There are a few counts of this clone. The gene calls are TRBV7-8 and TRBJ1-5; D is unresolved. CDR3 size: 13 residues. Trimming removed 0 bases from V and 5 bases from J, with 5 bases in between. In germline, CDR1 is SGHVS, CDR2 FQNEAQ. The CDR3 here is CASSLAIDQPQHF. CDR3 in DNA: TGTGCCAGCAGCTTAGCTATAGATCAGCCCCAGCATTTT.

This chain uses TRBV21-1 with TRBJ2-7; the DNA was not used to check the table's D call, TRBD2. TRBV21-1 represents a pseudogene. The CDR3 consists of 15 residues. The CDR3 DNA reads as TGTGCCAGCAGCAACGGAAGGAGACTAGCGGGCGAGCAGTACTTC. Its protein is CASSNGRRLAGEQYF.